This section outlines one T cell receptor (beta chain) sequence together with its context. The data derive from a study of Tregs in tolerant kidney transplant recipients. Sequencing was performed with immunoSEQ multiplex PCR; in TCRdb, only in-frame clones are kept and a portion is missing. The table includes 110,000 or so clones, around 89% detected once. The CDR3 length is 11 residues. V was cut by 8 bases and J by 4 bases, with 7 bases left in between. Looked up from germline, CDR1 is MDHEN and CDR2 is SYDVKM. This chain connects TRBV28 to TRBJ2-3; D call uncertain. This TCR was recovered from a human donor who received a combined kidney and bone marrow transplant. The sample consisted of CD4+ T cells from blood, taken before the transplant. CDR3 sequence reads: CASGIADTQYF. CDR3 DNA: TGTGCCAGCGGTATAGCAGATACGCAGTATTTT.